The 26 T cell receptor beta chains given below trace back to one sample, sequenced in a study of blood T cell repertoires in COVID-19. Measured with immunoSEQ multiplex PCR; TCRdb has only the in-frame clones, and not every one. The table has about 27,000 clones, 80% to 90% seen once. The specimen was peripheral blood. The receptors derive from a human donor in a cohort sampled during active COVID-19.

The V gene is TRBV5-1, the J gene TRBJ2-1; TRBD2 matches 9 bases. Trimming at V came to 1 base and at J to 8 bases, leaving 7 bases not matched to a gene. The CDR3 contains 15 residues. Germline-derived CDR1 and CDR2 are SGHRS and YFSETQ. The CDR3 sequence: CASSLYAGGPYEQFF. For the CDR3, the DNA is TGCGCCAGCAGCTTGTATGCGGGGGGGCCCTATGAGCAGTTCTTC.

The chain has TRBV2 and TRBJ2-1, with 7 bases that match TRBD1. J was trimmed by 6 bases and V by 6 bases; bases with no gene match: 8. CDR1 is SNHLY, CDR2 FYNNEI, per germline. The CDR3 covers 14 residues. The CDR3 loop reads CASRTTGISNEQFF. CDR3 in DNA: TGTGCCAGCAGGACGACAGGGATCAGCAATGAGCAGTTCTTC.

The chain employs TRBV6-5 and TRBJ1-2, with TRBD1 identical over 8 bases. Germline-derived CDR1 and CDR2 are MNHEY and SVGAGI. V trimming: 8 bases; J trimming: 5 bases; junction bases outside the gene matches: 10. The CDR3 totals 14 residues. CDR3 DNA sequence: TGTGCCAGCTCCCTCCGGGACAGGAGTTATGGCTACACCTTC. It codes for CASSLRDRSYGYTF.

J is TRBJ1-3 and V is TRBV7-9, with 8 bases identical to TRBD1. The CDR3 has 16 amino acids. Germline V gene lookup returns CDR1 SEHNR and CDR2 FQNEAQ (reference sequence). Trimming removed 5 bases from V and 8 bases from J; junction bases left unmatched: 14. CDR3 coding DNA: TGTGCCAGCAGCCTTCTGGGCCAGGGGGCGATGGACACCATATATTTT. Translating gives CASSLLGQGAMDTIYF.

The chain employs TRBV7-9 and TRBJ2-5; D perhaps matches TRBD2 (6 bases). The CDR3 totals 15 residues. From germline, CDR1 is SEHNR and CDR2 FQNEAQ (reference sequence). V was trimmed by 6 bases and J by 5 bases, leaving 19 bases between them. Written as DNA, the CDR3 is TGTGCCAGCAGTCGGAGGGATCAGGGATCGGAGACCCAGTACTTC. Protein product: CASSRRDQGSETQYF.

This chain uses TRBV28 with TRBJ2-7; D is unclear. The CDR3 runs to 12 residues. The V gene lost 7 bases and the J gene lost 6 bases, with 13 bases spanning the gap. Germline V gives CDR1 MDHEN, CDR2 SYDVKM. Here the CDR3 DNA reads TGTGCCAGCACCTCCCCCCCGGGCGAGCAGTACTTC. It specifies CASTSPPGEQYF.

This chain joins TRBV19 and TRBJ1-2, with TRBD1 as a possible D gene (5 bases). Germline V lookup: CDR1 LNHDA, CDR2 SQIVND (reference sequence). CDR3 length: 15 residues. Trimming stripped 3 bases from V and 2 bases from J, with 13 bases between. CDR3 in DNA: TGTGCCAGTAGTATTACCCAGGGTGAGAACTATGGCTACACCTTC. Its protein product is CASSITQGENYGYTF.

V and J are TRBV7-2 and TRBJ1-2; D is undetermined. The CDR3 contains 14 residues. Trimming shortened V by 5 bases and J by 5 bases, and 15 bases separated the two germline ends. Germline V gene data show CDR1 as SGHTA and CDR2 as FQGNSA. The CDR3 reads CASSPAKGRYGYTF. The DNA for the CDR3 is TGTGCCAGCAGCCCTGCGAAAGGGAGGTATGGCTACACCTTC.

The chain uses TRBV6-1 and TRBJ2-7; the D gene is possibly TRBD2 (6 bases). V was clipped by 1 base and J by 0 bases, with 10 bases between them. The CDR3 sequence is 15 residues long. The germline V gene encodes CDR1 MNHNS and CDR2 SASEGT. DNA of the CDR3: TGTGCCAGCAGTGAAGGGACTACCACCTCCTACGAGCAGTACTTC. This codes for CASSEGTTTSYEQYF.

With regard to this clone: The junction does not match germline at one end; this may be a read error. V gene TRBV7-3 combines with J gene TRBJ1-2, with 9 bases that match TRBD1. In germline, CDR1 is SGHTA, CDR2 FQGTGA. The CDR3 is 16 residues long. In DNA form, the CDR3 reads TGTGCCAGCAGCCTAACGGCGGGACAGGGATCATATGGCTACACCTTC. As protein: CASSLTAGQGSYGYTF. The full variable domain, rest sourced from reference TRBV7-3 and TRBJ1-2, is GAGVSQTPSNKVTEKGKYVELRCDPISGHTALYWYRQSLGQGPEFLIYFQGTGAADDSGLPNDRFFAVRPEGSVSTLKIQRTERGDSAVYLCASSLTAGQGSYGYTFGSGTRLTVV.

J is TRBJ2-7 and V is TRBV28; 13 positions match TRBD2. Germline trimming cut 6 bases from V and 7 bases from J; bases unmatched to any gene: 9. This CDR3 has 15 residues. Germline assignment: CDR1 MDHEN and CDR2 SYDVKM. The CDR3 protein is CASRYGLAGVQEQYF. Written as DNA, the CDR3 is TGTGCCAGCAGATACGGACTAGCGGGAGTTCAGGAGCAGTACTTC.

This sequence joins TRBV7-9 and TRBJ2-1; D remains ambiguous. V was pared by 0 bases and J by 10 bases, with 4 bases between. Germline CDR1 is SEHNR and CDR2 is FQNEAQ (reference sequence). The CDR3 length is 11 residues. The CDR3 protein is CASSLAREQFF. The DNA for the CDR3 is TGTGCCAGCAGCTTAGCGCGCGAGCAGTTCTTC.

V and J are TRBV6-2 or TRBV6-3 and TRBJ1-2, with 9 bases lining up with TRBD1. From germline, CDR1 is MNHEY and CDR2 SVGEGT. Losses at the gene ends were 4 bases for V and 2 bases for J; bases not matched to a gene: 5. The CDR3 is 15 amino acids. For the CDR3, the DNA is TGTGCCAGCAGTTCCGGGACAGGGAACAACTATGGCTACACCTTC. Translating it yields CASSSGTGNNYGYTF.

This rearrangement joins TRBV11-2 to TRBJ2-7; TRBD2 aligns across 8 bases. From germline, CDR1 is SGHAT and CDR2 FQNNGV. With 2 bases clipped from V and 4 bases from J, the junction kept 7 bases outside the gene matches. The CDR3 is 15 residues long. The DNA of the CDR3 is TGTGCCAGCAGCTTACCTAGCGGGTTCTCATACGAGCAGTACTTC. This codes for CASSLPSGFSYEQYF. Filled out from reference TRBV11-2 and TRBJ2-7, the complete variable domain reads EAGVAQSPRYKIIEKRQSVAFWCNPISGHATLYWYQQILGQGPKLLIQFQNNGVVDDSQLPKDRFSAERLKGVDSTLKIQPAKLEDSAVYLCASSLPSGFSYEQYFGPGTRLTVT.

V is TRBV12-3 or TRBV12-4 and J is TRBJ1-2; 10 nucleotides agree with TRBD1. The J segment lost 7 bases and the V segment lost 3 bases, leaving 2 bases of the junction unmatched. The CDR3 length is 13 residues. CDR3 sequence (DNA): TGTGCCAGCAGTTTTGACAGGGGGCCTGGCTACACCTTC. Residues: CASSFDRGPGYTF.

This rearrangement joins TRBV19 to TRBJ2-1; 14 bases line up with TRBD2. The CDR3 is made up of 18 amino acids. The germline V gene has CDR1 LNHDA and CDR2 SQIVND (reference sequence). Trimming at V came to 4 bases and at J to 3 bases, leaving 8 bases not matched to a gene. The CDR3 nucleotides read TGTGCCAGTAGTAAGACTAGCGGGAGGGCCCTCGGCTACAATGAGCAGTTCTTC. It encodes CASSKTSGRALGYNEQFF.

The CDR3 loop reads CASTTGQGANYGYTF. In DNA form, the CDR3 reads TGTGCCAGCACCACCGGACAGGGGGCTAACTATGGCTACACCTTC. This chain connects TRBV6-6 to TRBJ1-2; the match to TRBD1 covers 10 bases. V lost 7 bases, J lost 0 bases, and 5 bases stayed unmatched. The CDR3 length is 15 residues. Germline lookup yields CDR1 MNHNY and CDR2 SVGAGI (reference sequence).

CDR3 DNA sequence: TGCGCCAGCAGCCGCGCTAGCGGGATCGGCACAGATACGCAGTATTTT. It translates to CASSRASGIGTDTQYF. This chain joins TRBV5-1 and TRBJ2-3, with 9 positions matching TRBD2. V was clipped by 4 bases and J by 1 base; unmatched bases: 7. The CDR3 is 16 amino acids. The V gene's germline CDR1 is SGHRS and CDR2 YFSETQ.

This chain uses TRBV10-3 with TRBJ1-2; maybe TRBD1 (5 bases). Trimming left V 8 bases short and J 4 bases short, with 17 bases between. Germline CDR1 reads ENHRY; CDR2 reads SYGVKD. The CDR3 has 14 amino acids. CDR3 sequence (DNA): TGTGCCATCGCTCGGGAGGGCGGGGGCTATGGCTACACCTTC. Translated, it gives CAIAREGGGYGYTF.

The chain combines TRBV9 with TRBJ2-1; 8 bases match TRBD2. Trimming removed 4 bases from V and 6 bases from J; junction bases left unmatched: 9. Germline lookup yields CDR1 SGDLS and CDR2 YYNGEE. The CDR3 extends over 15 amino acids. The CDR3 DNA reads TGTGCCAGCAGCCGCGGGGGGCTAGCGGCCAATGAGCAGTTCTTC. Protein product: CASSRGGLAANEQFF.

The chain has TRBV24-1 and TRBJ2-3, with no clear D. Per the germline V gene, CDR1 is KGHDR and CDR2 is SFDVKD. Trimming took off 0 bases at V and 7 bases at J, with 4 bases between the two ends. This CDR3 is built from 12 residues. CDR3 nucleotide sequence: TGTGCCACCAGTGATTTGCAATATACGCAGTATTTT. This encodes CATSDLQYTQYF.

V is TRBV11-2 and J is TRBJ1-2; D unclear. With 5 bases removed from V and 6 bases from J, the gap between germline ends came to 13 bases. The CDR3 covers 13 residues. Germline CDR1 reads SGHAT; CDR2 reads FQNNGV. CDR3 protein: CASSLGRMDGYTF. CDR3 nucleotides: TGTGCCAGCAGCCTGGGCCGAATGGATGGCTACACCTTC.

This clone was seen a few times. The chain recombines TRBV6-5 with TRBJ1-4; D is uncertain. The CDR3 runs to 14 residues. V was trimmed by 8 bases and J by 0 bases, leaving 10 bases between them. Germline V gene lookup returns CDR1 MNHEY and CDR2 SVGAGI. This chain's CDR3 is CASSSGSTNEKLFF. The CDR3 DNA reads as TGTGCCAGCTCCTCCGGGTCAACTAATGAAAAACTGTTTTTT.

The chain is built from TRBV28 and TRBJ2-4; a weak D match, TRBD1 (6 bases). Germline CDR1 MDHEN, CDR2 SYDVKM. V was shortened by 5 bases and J by 4 bases, with 12 bases between the two germline ends. CDR3 length: 14 residues. CDR3 sequence: CASSTAQGKNIQYF. CDR3 nucleotide sequence: TGTGCCAGCAGTACTGCGCAGGGGAAAAACATTCAGTACTTC.

The J gene is TRBJ1-2, the V gene TRBV5-1; 7 bases are a match to TRBD1. The germline gives CDR1 SGHRS, CDR2 YFSETQ. V lost 3 bases and J lost 4; bases outside the gene matches: 9. This CDR3 is built from 15 residues. In DNA, the CDR3 is TGCGCCAGCAGCTCGGGGGACAGTCTAGGCTATGGCTACACCTTC. It translates to CASSSGDSLGYGYTF.

The rearrangement joins TRBV7-4 to TRBJ1-5, with a tentative D call TRBD1 (6 bases). The V end lost 4 bases, the J end lost 0 bases, and 10 bases lay between the germline ends. The CDR3 is 15 residues long. Germline V gene lookup returns CDR1 SGHVT and CDR2 SQSDAQ. The CDR3, as DNA: TGTGCCAGCAGCTCGGACAGCTATAGCAATCAGCCCCAGCATTTT. Translating it yields CASSSDSYSNQPQHF.